This passage covers 30 T cell receptor beta chains from one sample sequenced in a study of T cell responses to AZD1222 COVID-19 vaccine. Sequencing used immunoSEQ multiplex PCR; TCRdb keeps in-frame clones, though not all of them. The data hold 150,000 or so clones, with roughly 90% observed a single time. The sequences come from peripheral blood, collected on day 0 of AZD1222 vaccination. The receptors originated from an adult in good health.

J is TRBJ1-5 and V is TRBV6-6, with 8 bases matching TRBD1. V shed 7 bases and J 7 bases; nucleotides not matched to a gene: 9. The germline CDR1 and CDR2 sequences are MNHNY and SVGAGI (reference sequence). The CDR3 covers 14 residues. The DNA for the CDR3 is TGTGCCAGCAAAAGAGGACAGGGCAGCCAGCCCCAGCATTTT. It yields the protein CASKRGQGSQPQHF.

CDR3 residues: CASSRIRNEQFF. In DNA form, the CDR3 reads TGTGCCAGCAGCAGAATTCGCAATGAGCAGTTCTTC. The chain combines TRBV7-9 with TRBJ2-1, with D unclear. V was pared by 5 bases and J by 6 bases, with 8 bases between. The CDR3 spans 12 residues. CDR1 and CDR2 from the germline V gene are SEHNR and FQNEAQ (reference sequence).

The rearrangement links TRBV10-2 to TRBJ2-7; the match to TRBD2 covers 9 bases. The J segment lost 7 bases and the V segment lost 6 bases, leaving 10 bases of the junction unmatched. Germline V gives CDR1 WSHSY, CDR2 SAAADI. The CDR3 sequence is 14 residues long. CDR3 DNA: TGCGCCAGCAGGTCATTAGCGGGGGACTGGGAGCAGTACTTC. This gives the protein CASRSLAGDWEQYF.

This chain uses TRBV3-1 (or the pseudogene TRBV3-2) with TRBJ2-7, with D unclear. With 1 base removed from V and 0 bases from J, the gap between germline ends came to 7 bases. This CDR3 contains 14 residues. Germline V gives CDR1 LGHDT, CDR2 YNNKEL (reference sequence). The CDR3 sequence is CASSQGQSSYEQYF. As DNA, the CDR3 is TGTGCCAGCAGCCAAGGCCAGTCCTCCTACGAGCAGTACTTC.

With regard to this clone: Within the sample, other DNA sequences also encode this same CDR3. V usage is TRBV6-4 and J usage is TRBJ1-5, with unresolved D. V shed 3 bases and J shed 1 base, with 4 bases lying between them. In germline, CDR1 is MRHNA, CDR2 SNTAGT. This CDR3 contains 13 residues. CDR3 loop: CASSDGSNQPQHF. CDR3 nucleotides: TGTGCCAGCAGTGATGGCAGCAATCAGCCCCAGCATTTT.

This chain links TRBV19 with TRBJ2-7; D may be TRBD1 or TRBD2 (6 bases each). The CDR3 is 13 residues long. Germline values: CDR1 LNHDA, CDR2 SQIVND (reference sequence). The CDR3, as DNA: TGTTCTACGGGGGCAGCTCCCTACTACGAGCAGTACTTC. Translated, it gives CSTGAAPYYEQYF.

The chain is built from TRBV19 and TRBJ2-1; D gene unclear. Looked up from germline, CDR1 is LNHDA and CDR2 is SQIVND (reference sequence). V was pared by 4 bases and J by 11 bases, with 15 bases between. The CDR3 consists of 13 residues. Here the CDR3 DNA reads TGTGCCAGTAGTACCTCATCCGCAGCCCAGCAGTTCTTC. This gives the protein CASSTSSAAQQFF.

By share, this clone counts as medium-sized (0.01 to 0.1%). This sequence joins TRBV6-2 or TRBV6-3 and TRBJ2-1, with a weak D call TRBD1 (7 bases). V was clipped by 6 bases and J by 0 bases, with 12 bases between them. There are 15 residues in the CDR3. Germline V CDR1 and CDR2: MNHEY, SVGEGT. CDR3 coding DNA: TGTGCCAGCAGCCCGGGGGACAGCTCCTACAATGAGCAGTTCTTC. Translating it yields CASSPGDSSYNEQFF.

This chain connects TRBV25-1 to TRBJ2-1; no clear D. V was clipped by 1 base and J by 7 bases, with 8 bases between them. This CDR3 contains 13 residues. Germline V gene sequence: CDR1 MGHDK, CDR2 SYGVNS. The CDR3 region has the DNA TGTGCCAGCAGTGAATTTCCGGGTAATGAGCAGTTCTTC. Protein sequence: CASSEFPGNEQFF.

This sequence joins TRBV9 and TRBJ2-2; perhaps TRBD2 as D (5 bases). Germline CDR1 and CDR2: SGDLS and YYNGEE. V lost 3 bases and J 3 bases, leaving 6 bases between the germline ends. The CDR3 runs 13 residues. Written as DNA, the CDR3 is TGTGCCAGCAGCGGGAGGTACACCGGGGAGCTGTTTTTT. This encodes CASSGRYTGELFF.

V and J are TRBV18 and TRBJ1-1; TRBD1 is a possible D gene (6 bases). Trimming removed 2 bases at V and 3 bases at J, with 16 bases between. The CDR3 sequence is 16 residues long. Germline-derived CDR1 and CDR2 are KGHSH and LQKENI. Written as DNA, the CDR3 is TGTGCCAGCTCACCAAAGGGCAGGGGAAGGGACACTGAAGCTTTCTTT. This gives the protein CASSPKGRGRDTEAFF.

The chain recombines TRBV21-1 with TRBJ2-1. TRBV21-1 is an annotated pseudogene. The CDR3 covers 11 residues. The CDR3 loop is CASSTNNEQFF. The CDR3 DNA reads TGTGCCAGCAGCACGAACAATGAGCAGTTCTTC.

This clone turned up a few times. This chain joins TRBV6-5 and TRBJ1-1; 11 bases are shared with TRBD1. Germline assignment: CDR1 MNHEY and CDR2 SVGAGI. The CDR3 covers 13 residues. V was pared by 6 bases and J by 5 bases, with 2 bases of the junction left unmatched. The CDR3 spells CASRGQGVTEAFF. CDR3 sequence (DNA): TGTGCCAGCAGGGGACAGGGGGTGACTGAAGCTTTCTTT.

This chain links TRBV28 with TRBJ2-1, with 8 bases aligning to TRBD2. CDR1 and CDR2 (germline): MDHEN, SYDVKM. V was pared by 7 bases and J by 7 bases, with 12 bases of the junction left unmatched. The length of the CDR3 is 15 residues. The CDR3: CASTLPGLEANEQFF. Here the CDR3 DNA reads TGTGCCAGCACCCTCCCGGGACTAGAAGCTAATGAGCAGTTCTTC.

V and J are TRBV5-4 and TRBJ2-7, with D possibly TRBD1 on 6 matching bases. The CDR3 consists of 15 residues. The V end was cut by 4 bases, the J end by 3 bases, with 17 bases between. Germline V CDR1 and CDR2: SGHNT, YYREEE (reference sequence). The CDR3 region has the DNA TGTGCCAGCAGCCGGACACTGCCAGGGGTCTACGAGCAGTACTTC. Translating gives CASSRTLPGVYEQYF.

The chain has TRBV19 and TRBJ1-5; the D gene is possibly TRBD1 (5 bases). The length of the CDR3 is 17 residues. Trimming removed 5 bases at V and 1 base at J, with 18 bases between. CDR1 is LNHDA, CDR2 SQIVND, per germline (reference sequence). The CDR3 region has the DNA TGTGCCAGTAGTCCCTCCCGGGGCCAGCGAAGCAATCAGCCCCAGCATTTT. Translating gives CASSPSRGQRSNQPQHF.

CDR3 coding DNA: TGTGCCAGCTCACCATTTACTAGCTCCTACAATGAGCAGTTCTTC. Its translation: CASSPFTSSYNEQFF. This chain connects TRBV18 to TRBJ2-1; a weak D match, TRBD2 (5 bases). CDR1 and CDR2 (germline): KGHSH, LQKENI. There are 15 residues in the CDR3. Trimming removed 2 bases at V and 0 bases at J, with 8 bases between.

This clone has a single count. The chain joins TRBV6-5 to TRBJ2-5, with a weak D call TRBD2 (6 bases). The CDR3 has 15 amino acids. Germline CDR1 and CDR2: MNHEY and SVGAGI. The germline V and J ends were trimmed by 5 bases and 5 bases, with 18 bases remaining between them. The CDR3 spells CASSRGLLGGETQYF. The CDR3 region has the DNA TGTGCCAGCAGTCGCGGACTCTTGGGAGGCGAGACCCAGTACTTC.

This chain uses TRBV9 with TRBJ1-2; D ambiguous. The V gene's germline CDR1 is SGDLS and CDR2 YYNGEE. Trimming shortened V by 4 bases and J by 3 bases, and 10 bases separated the two germline ends. The CDR3 covers 13 residues. CDR3 residues: CASSTDNYYGYTF. The CDR3 nucleotides are TGTGCCAGCAGCACCGACAACTACTATGGCTACACCTTC.

The gene calls are TRBV6-5 and TRBJ1-2; D gene ambiguous. This CDR3 spans 15 amino acids. CDR1 is MNHEY, CDR2 SVGAGI, per germline. The V gene lost 5 bases and the J gene lost 4 bases, with 17 bases spanning the gap. In DNA form, the CDR3 reads TGTGCCAGCAGTCCCCGGGGAGCCGCCCGCTATGGCTACACCTTC. This gives the protein CASSPRGAARYGYTF.

V gene TRBV15 combines with J gene TRBJ2-7; possibly TRBD1 or TRBD2 for D (5 bases each). This CDR3 region has 12 residues. Trimming left V 8 bases short and J 6 bases short, with 14 bases between. Germline V gene sequence: CDR1 LNHNV, CDR2 YYDKDF (reference sequence). In nucleotides, the CDR3 is TGTGCCACCGGGGCGGCGGGTGGCGAGCAGTACTTC. This codes for CATGAAGGEQYF.

The CDR3, as DNA: TGTGCCAGCAGCTACGTAGGGGCGACTGAAGCTTTCTTT. This sequence encodes CASSYVGATEAFF. The V call is TRBV6-5, the J call TRBJ1-1; perhaps TRBD1 as D (5 bases). Looked up from germline, CDR1 is MNHEY and CDR2 is SVGAGI. The CDR3 has 13 residues. Trimming cost V 6 bases and J 5 bases, with 13 bases left between them.

J is TRBJ1-1 and V is TRBV7-9; D call uncertain. Per the germline V gene, CDR1 is SEHNR and CDR2 is FQNEAQ (reference sequence). V shed 3 bases and J shed 3 bases, with 14 bases lying between them. The CDR3 extends over 15 amino acids. This CDR3 reads CASSFVVPTHTEAFF. The CDR3 DNA reads TGTGCCAGCAGCTTTGTAGTACCTACGCACACTGAAGCTTTCTTT.

The chain employs TRBV7-9 and TRBJ2-2; D not resolved. CDR1 SEHNR and CDR2 FQNEAQ come from the germline V gene (reference sequence). This CDR3 has 10 residues. V was pared by 4 bases and J by 8 bases, with 2 bases between. CDR3 amino acids: CASSWGELFF. The CDR3 DNA is TGTGCCAGCAGCTGGGGGGAGCTGTTTTTT. The entire variable domain, with the rest obtained from reference TRBV7-9 and TRBJ2-2, is as follows: DTGVSQNPRHKITKRGQNVTFRCDPISEHNRLYWYRQTLGQGPEFLTYFQNEAQLEKSRLLSDRFSAERPKGSFSTLEIQRTEQGDSAMYLCASSWGELFFGEGSRLTVL.

Written as DNA, the CDR3 is TGTGCCAGCAGTTTGGGACAGGGGGGTACTGAAGCTTTCTTT. This gives the protein CASSLGQGGTEAFF. V is TRBV28 and J is TRBJ1-1, with 11 bases aligning to TRBD1. Per the germline V gene, CDR1 is MDHEN and CDR2 is SYDVKM. J gave up 5 bases and V 3 bases, and 2 bases lay outside the gene matches. The CDR3 is made up of 14 amino acids.

This sequence joins TRBV5-1 and TRBJ1-2; D remains ambiguous. The V and J ends lost 0 bases and 7 bases respectively, with 10 bases between them. Germline V lookup: CDR1 SGHRS, CDR2 YFSETQ. This CDR3 has 13 amino acids. The CDR3 spells CASSLVASVGYTF. The CDR3 DNA is TGCGCCAGCAGCTTGGTTGCGTCGGTTGGCTACACCTTC.

The genes are TRBV21-1 and TRBJ1-2; whether TRBD1, the table's D call, matches the DNA was not checked. TRBV21-1 is classified as a pseudogene. The CDR3 is made up of 13 amino acids. CDR3 protein: CASSKVVFSGYTF. The DNA of the CDR3 is TGTGCCAGCAGCAAAGTCGTATTCAGTGGCTACACCTTC.

The chain has TRBV3-1 (or the pseudogene TRBV3-2) and TRBJ2-7, with 7 bases matching TRBD1. This CDR3 contains 14 residues. The J segment lost 7 bases and the V segment lost 6 bases, leaving 12 bases of the junction unmatched. CDR1 LGHDT and CDR2 YNNKEL come from the germline V gene (reference sequence). The CDR3 region is CASSQTGTAFEQYF. CDR3 in DNA: TGTGCCAGCAGTCAAACCGGGACAGCGTTTGAGCAGTACTTC.

The genes are TRBV7-3 and TRBJ1-1; D is undetermined. Germline V gene sequence: CDR1 SGHTA, CDR2 FQGTGA. This CDR3 has 14 amino acids. Trimming removed 3 bases from V and 4 bases from J, with 12 bases in between. The CDR3 region has the DNA TGTGCCAGCAGCTTTCTTGGGGTCGGCACTGAAGCTTTCTTT. Protein: CASSFLGVGTEAFF.

The chain has TRBV20-1 and TRBJ2-5; D gene ambiguous. CDR1 and CDR2 from the germline V gene are DFQATT and SNEGSKA (reference sequence). The CDR3 sequence is 17 residues long. V dropped 3 bases and J dropped 2 bases, with 22 bases sitting between them. The CDR3 nucleotides read TGCAGTGCTAGTTCGGGCCCCGAGGCAGCCGAACAAGAGACCCAGTACTTC. Translation: CSASSGPEAAEQETQYF.